This T cell receptor (beta chain) is from a study of T cell responses to AZD1222 COVID-19 vaccine listed by TCRdb under 2021. For the wider study: TCR sequencing covered roughly 230 trial participants: 200 to 210 given two doses of AZD1222 and 26 given two doses of MenACWY control vaccine. Trial participants were enrolled by age into subgroups of 18-55, 56-69 and 70-plus years, and around 150, 28 and 57 TCR-sequenced participants, respectively, were included in these subgroups. Broader findings and caveats from the paper: Reportedly, almost half of the unique spike-specific TCRs recognized epitopes lying outside the regions that are mutated in the B.1.351 and B.1.1.7 variants. No day 14 peak-response samples were available, so repertoires were characterized only after the peak T cell response. The 56-69-year group was small, and its depth increase did not reach significance, likely because of low power. Participants were mostly white British and included more females than males, and it was suggested by the authors that clonal diversity may have been underestimated. Vaccine-associated CD4 TCRs spanned the whole spike protein, with dominant responses in regions 160-218 and 743-854. Spike-specific TCR breadth and depth rose significantly after two AZD1222 doses compared with day 0 and with MenACWY recipients. Conclusions about previously exposed vaccinees are limited, since just five or six AZD1222 recipients were seropositive for SARS-CoV-2 at baseline.

Per the germline V gene, MGHRA is the CDR1 and YSYEKL is the CDR2. V loses 0 bases at its end and J loses 4 bases; junction bases beyond the gene matches: 6. Reading from cysteine to phenylalanine, the CDR3 counts 16 amino acids. Just the 48-base CDR3 DNA is kept, in frame starting at base 1. The CDR3 regions of human TCRbeta chains were analyzed by immunosequencing. In the source study's methods: Repertoire TCRs were checked for matches against a reference library of SARS-CoV-2-specific TCRs that had been generated using the MIRA antigen-specificity platform. Breadth was defined as the fraction of unique TCRs that were SARS-CoV-2-associated. Depth was defined as the fraction of total T cells that were SARS-CoV-2-associated. Using the MIRA data, each spike-specific TCR was assigned both to the spike region to which the TCR was reactive and to a CD4 or CD8 class. Log10-transformed breadth and depth values were compared by one-way ANOVA with Sidak's multiple comparisons tests. This immuneACCESS table, as held by TCRdb, lists in-frame sequences with V and J called but not all clones. Of the missing ones, under half trace to an unresolved V gene in checked studies; the others have no known cause. V, J and clone size are those of that table, while D and trimming were read from the DNA. This sample gives approximately 140,000 clones in total; approximately 92% of them show up just once. Roughly 2% of the sample goes to the ten largest clones.

The time point label of this sample denotes: about 28 days (+/-7) after the second vaccine dose. Because spike-specific TCR depth and breadth did not differ between the two schedules, AZD1222 recipients who got a second dose at roughly 4 weeks were pooled with those who got a second dose at roughly 12 weeks. Samples from vaccinated people were obtained from the UK trials COV001 and COV002, which included a single-blind randomized controlled phase 2/3 trial of AZD1222 (ChAdOx1 nCoV-19) in healthy adults. For TCRbeta chain sequencing, PBMC samples from trial participants were taken at day 0 and at day 28 after the second dose. This clone has just a few counts. What antigen it recognizes has not been identified. Base-call qualities are not available, and no considerably larger clone is one nucleotide away.

This sequence originates from an adult who received the AZD1222 COVID-19 vaccine. Here the sequenced sample was peripheral blood, taken 28 days after the second AZD1222 dose. The chain joins TRBV4-1 to TRBJ1-5, with TRBD1 matching 7 junction bases. The DNA is as follows: TGCGCCAGCAGCCAAGACCCCCGGGACAGAAATCAGCCCCAGCATTTT. It encodes CASSQDPRDRNQPQHF.